A single sample gave rise to the 23 T cell receptor beta chains below, sequenced in a study of T cells in localized non-small cell lung cancer. The method was immunoSEQ multiplex PCR; TCRdb's version includes in-frame clones alone and lacks a portion of them. This table has about 1,400 clones, 22% appearing once. The sample consisted of lung tumor tissue, taken before any cancer treatment. These receptors were collected from a male donor older than 55 with stage III squamous cell lung carcinoma.

This clone was seen only a few times. The chain joins TRBV28 to TRBJ2-5; 8 nucleotides agree with TRBD2. Losses at the gene ends were 7 bases for V and 7 bases for J; bases not matched to a gene: 20. Germline CDR1 MDHEN, CDR2 SYDVKM. The CDR3 spans 17 residues. The CDR3 spells CASTPQSAGSGGGTQYF. CDR3 in DNA: TGTGCCAGCACTCCCCAGTCCGCCGGCAGCGGGGGAGGGACCCAGTACTTC. Looking up the rest from reference TRBV28 and TRBJ2-5 gives the full variable domain: DVKVTQSSRYLVKRTGEKVFLECVQDMDHENMFWYRQDPGLGLRLIYFSYDVKMKEKGDIPEGYSVSREKKERFSLILESASTNQTSMYLCASTPQSAGSGGGTQYFGPGTRLLVL.

The CDR3 nucleotides read TGCGCCAGCAGCCGAAATGCAATGGGGAATGAAAAACTGTTTTTT. This translates into CASSRNAMGNEKLFF. This chain joins TRBV5-1 and TRBJ1-4; D is unclear. Germline V gene data show CDR1 as SGHRS and CDR2 as YFSETQ. Trimming removed 4 bases at V and 5 bases at J, with 15 bases between. The CDR3 contains 15 residues.

This clone is medium-sized in the sample. V usage is TRBV6-8 and J usage is TRBJ1-6; no firm D call. Germline values: CDR1 MNHGY, CDR2 SAAAGT. Trimming cost V 7 bases and J 5 bases, with 15 bases left between them. There are 15 residues in the CDR3. The CDR3 sequence is CASKPGPTNNSPLHF. CDR3 DNA: TGTGCCAGCAAGCCGGGTCCGACGAATAATTCACCCCTCCACTTT.

The sample holds a few counts of this clone. The gene calls are TRBV13 and TRBJ2-1; 9 bases map to TRBD1. The germline CDR1 and CDR2 sequences are PRHDT and FYEKMQ (reference sequence). The CDR3 runs to 16 residues. Unmatched junction bases numbered 5, after V lost 0 bases and J lost 5 bases. CDR3: CASSLGGTGTHNEQFF. As DNA, the CDR3 is TGTGCCAGCAGCTTAGGTGGGACAGGGACGCACAATGAGCAGTTCTTC.

The genes are TRBV14 and TRBJ2-2; the D gene is possibly TRBD2 (5 bases). Germline loops: CDR1 SGHDN, CDR2 FVKESK. The germline V and J ends were trimmed by 0 bases and 8 bases, with 7 bases remaining between them. This CDR3 spans 13 amino acids. The CDR3 loop reads CASSQDRGGELFF. As DNA, the CDR3 is TGTGCCAGCAGCCAAGATCGGGGAGGGGAGCTGTTTTTT.

This clone was counted between two and nine times. This rearrangement joins TRBV10-3 to TRBJ1-1; possible D gene TRBD1, 6 bases. The CDR3 is made up of 13 amino acids. Between the trimmed V and J ends, which lost 2 bases and 5 bases, there was a span of 9 bases. CDR1 and CDR2 (germline): ENHRY, SYGVKD. The CDR3 here is CAISEGTRTEAFF. The CDR3 nucleotides are TGTGCCATCAGTGAGGGGACACGGACTGAAGCTTTCTTT.

V gene TRBV30 combines with J gene TRBJ1-2; D unresolved. CDR1 and CDR2 (germline): GTSNPN, SVGIG (reference sequence). Trimming took off 1 base at V and 8 bases at J, with 14 bases between the two ends. CDR3 length: 13 residues. The CDR3 nucleotides read TGTGCCTGGAGTGATAAGTCAGGCAAAGGCTACACCTTC. Amino acid sequence: CAWSDKSGKGYTF.

The chain employs TRBV18 and TRBJ2-5; tentatively, D is TRBD2 (5 bases). This CDR3 is built from 13 residues. The V gene lost 6 bases and the J gene lost 2 bases, with 10 bases spanning the gap. Germline V CDR1 and CDR2: KGHSH, LQKENI. The CDR3 spells CASSQGGQETQYF. CDR3 nucleotide sequence: TGTGCCAGCTCCCAAGGAGGTCAAGAGACCCAGTACTTC. Full variable domain (rest looked up from reference TRBV18 and TRBJ2-5): NAGVMQNPRHLVRRRGQEARLRCSPMKGHSHVYWYRQLPEEGLKFMVYLQKENIIDESGMPKERFSAEFPKEGPSILRIQQVVRGDSAAYFCASSQGGQETQYFGPGTRLLVL.

This clone was counted only a few times. The chain links TRBV11-1 to TRBJ2-3; D ambiguous. Trimming took off 4 bases at V and 0 bases at J, with 8 bases between the two ends. CDR1 and CDR2 from the germline V gene are SGHAT and FQDESV (reference sequence). The CDR3 is 14 amino acids. CDR3 nucleotides: TGTGCCAGCAGCTCCCTGGGGAGCACAGATACGCAGTATTTT. Translating it yields CASSSLGSTDTQYF. The entire variable domain, with the rest obtained from reference TRBV11-1 and TRBJ2-3, is as follows: EAEVAQSPRYKITEKSQAVAFWCDPISGHATLYWYRQILGQGPELLVQFQDESVVDDSQLPKDRFSAERLKGVDSTLKIQPAELGDSAMYLCASSSLGSTDTQYFGPGTRLTVL.

There are a few counts of this clone. This chain joins TRBV28 and TRBJ1-6, with D uncertain. Trimming removed 7 bases at V and 5 bases at J, with 12 bases between. This CDR3 has 14 amino acids. The germline V gene has CDR1 MDHEN and CDR2 SYDVKM. Here the CDR3 DNA reads TGTGCCAGCAAAAGCAGTGGGGATAATTCACCCCTCCACTTT. Translating it yields CASKSSGDNSPLHF.

The chain couples TRBV5-1 to TRBJ1-1; 7 bases fit TRBD1. Germline V gives CDR1 SGHRS, CDR2 YFSETQ. The CDR3 sequence is 14 residues long. V was pared by 0 bases and J by 5 bases, with 4 bases of the junction left unmatched. DNA of the CDR3: TGCGCCAGCAGCTTGGTCCCCAGGGGGACTGAAGCTTTCTTT. Its translation: CASSLVPRGTEAFF.

The rearrangement uses TRBV18 and TRBJ1-6; 8 bases are shared with TRBD1. V shed 6 bases, J shed 6 bases, and the junction held 4 bases outside the gene matches. The germline V gene encodes CDR1 KGHSH and CDR2 LQKENI. This CDR3 comprises 14 residues. CDR3 nucleotides: TGTGCCAGCTCGCGCGACAGGGGTAATTCACCCCTCCACTTT. This gives the protein CASSRDRGNSPLHF.

By frequency in the sample, this clone is medium-sized. This chain joins TRBV11-3 and TRBJ2-3, with D unresolved. The CDR3 spans 15 residues. Trimming pared 1 base from V and 1 base from J, leaving 9 bases between. From germline, CDR1 is SGHNT and CDR2 YENEEA. In DNA form, the CDR3 reads TGTGCCAGCAGCTTAGTCGGCAGACGCACAGATACGCAGTATTTT. Its translation is CASSLVGRRTDTQYF.

The chain joins TRBV29-1 to TRBJ1-1; D is possibly TRBD1 (5 bases). Trimming took 7 bases from V and 5 from J, leaving 14 bases between them. The CDR3 loop spans 12 amino acids. Germline lookup yields CDR1 SQVTM and CDR2 ANQGSEA. This CDR3 reads CSGIRGSTEAFF. CDR3 DNA sequence: TGCAGCGGCATCCGGGGGAGTACTGAAGCTTTCTTT.

This rearrangement joins TRBV18 to TRBJ2-5; tentative D call: TRBD1 (5 bases). Trimming shortened V by 0 bases and J by 5 bases, and 10 bases separated the two germline ends. Germline V gene data show CDR1 as KGHSH and CDR2 as LQKENI. The CDR3 covers 14 residues. DNA for the CDR3: TGTGCCAGCTCACCACCCGCCAGGGCGGAGACCCAGTACTTC. The encoded protein is CASSPPARAETQYF.

This clone was seen only a few times. This chain joins TRBV7-2 and TRBJ2-5; D possibly corresponds to TRBD2 (6 bases). This CDR3 region has 13 residues. Germline-derived CDR1 and CDR2 are SGHTA and FQGNSA. The V end lost 6 bases, the J end lost 2 bases, and 10 bases lay between the germline ends. The CDR3: CASSKGRQETQYF. CDR3 bases: TGTGCCAGCAGTAAGGGGAGGCAAGAGACCCAGTACTTC. The whole variable domain, remainder taken from reference TRBV7-2 and TRBJ2-5, is GAGVSQSPSNKVTEKGKDVELRCDPISGHTALYWYRQSLGQGLEFLIYFQGNSAPDKSGLPSDRFSAERTGGSVSTLTIQRTQQEDSAVYLCASSKGRQETQYFGPGTRLLVL.

DNA of the CDR3: TGTGCCAGCAGTTCCCTACAGGGGGCCCCATACAATGAGCAGTTCTTC. It encodes CASSSLQGAPYNEQFF. V usage is TRBV6-8 and J usage is TRBJ2-1; 9 positions agree with TRBD1. CDR3 size: 16 residues. V gave up 4 bases and J gave up 4 bases; unmatched junction bases: 8. Germline CDR1 reads MNHGY; CDR2 reads SAAAGT.

V and J are TRBV11-3 and TRBJ1-2; 7 bases are shared with TRBD1. V shed 4 bases and J 3 bases; nucleotides not matched to a gene: 5. The CDR3 contains 14 residues. Germline values: CDR1 SGHNT, CDR2 YENEEA. CDR3 DNA sequence: TGTGCCAGCAGCTCGACAGGGAAATACTATGGCTACACCTTC. Translating gives CASSSTGKYYGYTF. The whole variable domain, remainder taken from reference TRBV11-3 and TRBJ1-2, is EAGVVQSPRYKIIEKKQPVAFWCNPISGHNTLYWYLQNLGQGPELLIRYENEEAVDDSQLPKDRFSAERLKGVDSTLKIQPAELGDSAVYLCASSSTGKYYGYTFGSGTRLTVV.

This clone is medium-sized (0.01 to 0.1%) in the sample. This chain joins TRBV2 and TRBJ2-3; TRBD2 agrees at 15 bases. Germline CDR1 and CDR2: SNHLY and FYNNEI. This CDR3 is built from 18 residues. V was clipped by 5 bases and J by 0 bases; unmatched bases: 6. DNA for the CDR3: TGTGCCAGCAGTAGGACTAGCGGGAGGGCCGGAAGCACAGATACGCAGTATTTT. This translates into CASSRTSGRAGSTDTQYF.

The sample holds a few counts of this clone. The V gene is TRBV1, the J gene TRBJ2-7; the table's D call, TRBD1, was not checked against the DNA. TRBV1 is labeled a pseudogene. This CDR3 region has 14 residues. This CDR3 is CASRLGQGSHEQYF. The CDR3 DNA sequence: TGCGCCAGCAGGCTTGGACAGGGGTCGCACGAGCAGTACTTC.

The V gene is TRBV7-6, the J gene TRBJ2-1; D may be TRBD2 (7 bases). Germline CDR1 is SGHVS and CDR2 is FNYEAQ. Trimming stripped 5 bases from V and 9 bases from J, with 26 bases between. This CDR3 has 17 amino acids. The CDR3 nucleotides read TGTGCCAGCAGCCCGCGAATTGGGGGCGGGAGCCCCCTTGAGCAGTTCTTC. It translates to CASSPRIGGGSPLEQFF.

The chain combines TRBV9 with TRBJ2-3; D remains ambiguous. The germline gives CDR1 SGDLS, CDR2 YYNGEE. This CDR3 contains 14 residues. Trimming took off 4 bases at V and 6 bases at J, with 15 bases between the two ends. The CDR3 nucleotides read TGTGCCAGCAGCCCTCAGTGGGGATTTGATACGCAGTATTTT. This gives the protein CASSPQWGFDTQYF.

In this sample, this clone is medium-sized. The CDR3 DNA reads TGTGCCAGCAGCTTAGAGGGGTTTCAGCCCCAGCATTTT. Translating it yields CASSLEGFQPQHF. V and J are TRBV7-8 and TRBJ1-5; TRBD1 is a possible D gene (5 bases). The V gene lost 1 base and the J gene lost 6 bases, with 7 bases spanning the gap. This CDR3 has 13 amino acids. The germline V gene has CDR1 SGHVS and CDR2 FQNEAQ.